This T cell receptor beta chain was identified in a study of blood T cell repertoires in COVID-19. Study as a whole: Specimens from acute and convalescent COVID-19 originated in the United States, Italy and Spain.

As handled by the study authors: Amplification of reference gene primers provided the estimated nucleated cell counts. The method was immunoSEQ multiplex PCR; TCRdb's version includes in-frame clones alone and lacks a portion of them. V and J calls and clone size are those listed in that table; D and trimming were worked out from the DNA. The sample carries tens of thousands of clones, 82% recorded once. Patients of the Seattle cohort, enrolled during active infection, were followed longitudinally. The CDR3 is 12 amino acids. Trimming shortened V by 3 bases and J by 10 bases, and 12 bases separated the two germline ends. Germline CDR1 reads SGHAT; CDR2 reads FQNNGV.

Sequenced sample: peripheral blood. V gene TRBV11-2 combines with J gene TRBJ1-1; tentatively, D is TRBD1 (5 bases). The TCR originated in a man older than 75 with COVID-19, enrolled during active disease. CDR3 DNA sequence: TGTGCCAGCAGCTTCCCCGACGGGGGAGCTTTCTTT. Translating it yields CASSFPDGGAFF.